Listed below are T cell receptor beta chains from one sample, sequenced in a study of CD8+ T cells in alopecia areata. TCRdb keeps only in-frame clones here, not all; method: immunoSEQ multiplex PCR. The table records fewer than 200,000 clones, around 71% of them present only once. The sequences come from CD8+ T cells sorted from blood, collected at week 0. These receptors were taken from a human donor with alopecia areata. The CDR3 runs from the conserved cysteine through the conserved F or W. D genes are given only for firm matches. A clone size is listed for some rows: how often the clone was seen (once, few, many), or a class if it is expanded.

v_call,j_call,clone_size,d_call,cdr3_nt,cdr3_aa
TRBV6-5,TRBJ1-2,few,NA,TGTGCCAGCAGTTCTGACCGGCCCGCGCGGGACGGCTACACCTTC,CASSSDRPARDGYTF
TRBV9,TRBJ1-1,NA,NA,TGTGCCAGCAGCGTAGTCAAGCGCAGGGTAACTGAAGCTTTCTTT,CASSVVKRRVTEAFF
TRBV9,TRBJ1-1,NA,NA,TGTGCCAGCAGCGCGAACACTGAAGCTTTCTTT,CASSANTEAFF
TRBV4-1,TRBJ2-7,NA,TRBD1,TGCGCCAGCAGCCAGAGCGACAGGGTGTCCTACGAGCAGTACTTC,CASSQSDRVSYEQYF
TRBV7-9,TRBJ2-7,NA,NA,TGTGCCAGCCTTCCACGAGACTCCTACGAGCAGTACTTC,CASLPRDSYEQYF
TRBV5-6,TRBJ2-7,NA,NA,TGTGCCAGCAGCTTTGGGGTGGACTACGAGCAGTACTTC,CASSFGVDYEQYF
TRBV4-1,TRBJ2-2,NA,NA,TGCGCCAGCAGCCAGACAGGCACCGGGGAGCTGTTTTTT,CASSQTGTGELFF
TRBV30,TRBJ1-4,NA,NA,TGTGCCTGGGGGGGGCAAAACGCTAATGAAAAACTGTTTTTT,CAWGGQNANEKLFF
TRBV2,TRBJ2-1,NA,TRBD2,TGTGCCAGCAGTGATTTCGGGACTAGGAAAAATGAGCAGTTCTTC,CASSDFGTRKNEQFF
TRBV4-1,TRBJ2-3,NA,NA,TGCGCCAGCAGCCAAGCGGTGGCAGATACGCAGTATTTT,CASSQAVADTQYF